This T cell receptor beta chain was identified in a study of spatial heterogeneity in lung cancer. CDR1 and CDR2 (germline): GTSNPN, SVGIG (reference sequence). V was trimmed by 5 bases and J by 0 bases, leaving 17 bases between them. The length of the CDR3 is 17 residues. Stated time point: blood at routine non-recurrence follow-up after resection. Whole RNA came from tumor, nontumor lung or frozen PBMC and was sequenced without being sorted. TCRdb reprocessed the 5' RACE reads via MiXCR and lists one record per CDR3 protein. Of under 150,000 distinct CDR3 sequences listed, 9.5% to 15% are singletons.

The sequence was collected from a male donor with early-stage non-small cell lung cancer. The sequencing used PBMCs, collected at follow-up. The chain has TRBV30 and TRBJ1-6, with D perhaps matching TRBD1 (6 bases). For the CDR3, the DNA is TGTGCCTGGGGGGGCCGGGCCTTATTCTCCTATAATTCACCCCTCCACTTT. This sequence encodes CAWGGRALFSYNSPLHF. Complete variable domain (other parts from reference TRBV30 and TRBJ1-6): SQTIHQWPATLVQPVGSPLSLECTVEGTSNPNLYWYRQAAGRGLQLLFYSVGIGQISSEVPQNLSASRPQDRQFILSSKKLLLSDSGFYLCAWGGRALFSYNSPLHFGNGTRLTVT.